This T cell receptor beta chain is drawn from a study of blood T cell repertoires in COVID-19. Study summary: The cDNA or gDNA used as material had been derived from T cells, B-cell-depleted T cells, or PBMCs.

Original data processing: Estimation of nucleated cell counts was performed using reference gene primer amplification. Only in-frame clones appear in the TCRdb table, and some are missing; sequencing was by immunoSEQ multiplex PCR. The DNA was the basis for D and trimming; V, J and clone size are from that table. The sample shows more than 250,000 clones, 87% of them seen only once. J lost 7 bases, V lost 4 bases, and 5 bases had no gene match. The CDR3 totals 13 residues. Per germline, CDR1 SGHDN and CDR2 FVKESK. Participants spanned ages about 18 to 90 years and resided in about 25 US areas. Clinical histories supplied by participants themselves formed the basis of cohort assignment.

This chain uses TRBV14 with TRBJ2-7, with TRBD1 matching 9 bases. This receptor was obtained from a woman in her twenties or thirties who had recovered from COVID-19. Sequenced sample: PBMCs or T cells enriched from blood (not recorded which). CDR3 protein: CASSRGQGSEQYF. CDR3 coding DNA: TGTGCCAGCAGCCGGGGACAGGGCTCGGAGCAGTACTTC.